Sequencing of this T cell receptor beta chain was carried out in a study of tissue T cells after allogeneic stem cell transplantation. Here immunoSEQ multiplex PCR was the method, and the copy in TCRdb shows in-frame clones only, minus some. The sample yields more than 40,000 clones, approximately 70% seen once. Germline V CDR1 and CDR2: FNHDT, SITEND (reference sequence). J gave up 2 bases and V 5 bases, and 8 bases lay outside the gene matches. CDR3 length equals 16 residues. Concerning this clone: Mouse germline and gene names are used. Read sequence stops 1 residue before the CDR3 end, and the germline J gene provides the missing end.

The chain joins TRBV19 to TRBJ2-3; 10 bases map to TRBD2. The receptor's source is a pool of C57BL/6 mice in good health. The sequencing sample was made of sorted cells pooled from one or two spleens. The CDR3 protein is CASRRGLGGLAETLYF. The sequenced CDR3 bases are TGTGCCAGCAGGAGAGGTCTGGGGGGGCTTGCAGAAACGCTGTAT.